This T cell receptor (beta chain) was sequenced for a study of T cell repertoires in cytomegalovirus infection. About the research overall: Newly reported HLA-C-restricted and thoroughly characterized HLA-B-restricted CMV epitopes were employed. Indicated by public TCR beta signatures were CMV infection and matching HLA type. Study-level results: Within the response measured ex vivo, HLA-C-restricted CMV-specific TCR beta clonotypes were dominant. Cumulative public TCR beta family frequency identified carriers of CMV plus the relevant HLA.

Many counts were recorded for this clonotype. Its antigen remains unknown. One entry per CDR3 protein results from TCRdb running MiXCR on the reads. Here the sample spans around 99,000 distinct CDR3 sequences, approximately 28% being singletons. V was shortened by 0 bases and J by 7 bases, with 7 bases between the two germline ends. This CDR3 has 13 amino acids. CDR1 SGHTA and CDR2 FQGNSA come from the germline V gene. V and J are TRBV7-2 and TRBJ2-1; D uncertain. Sequencing was performed on CD8+ T cells from cultured PBMCs, taken from culture after CMV antigen stimulation. This clonotype was obtained from a human donor in good health (CMV status not recorded). Some clones in this sample may be carry-over from other donors' samples. The CDR3 DNA follows: TGTGCCAGCAGCTTAGCACATGGAAATGAGCAGTTCTTC. Its translation: CASSLAHGNEQFF.